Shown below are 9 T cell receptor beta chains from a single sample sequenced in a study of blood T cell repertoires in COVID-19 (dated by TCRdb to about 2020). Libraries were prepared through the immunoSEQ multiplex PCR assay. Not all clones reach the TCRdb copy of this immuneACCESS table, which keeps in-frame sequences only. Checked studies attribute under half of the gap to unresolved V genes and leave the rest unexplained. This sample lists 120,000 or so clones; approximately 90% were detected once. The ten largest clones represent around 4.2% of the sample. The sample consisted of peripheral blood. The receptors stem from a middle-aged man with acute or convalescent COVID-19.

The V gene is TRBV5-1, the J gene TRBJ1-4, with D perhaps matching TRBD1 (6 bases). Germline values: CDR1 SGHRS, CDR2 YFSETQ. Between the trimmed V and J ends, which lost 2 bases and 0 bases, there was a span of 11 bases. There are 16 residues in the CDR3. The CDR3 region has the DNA TGCGCCAGCAGCTTCCAGGGGCGGGCAACTAATGAAAAACTGTTTTTT. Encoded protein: CASSFQGRATNEKLFF.

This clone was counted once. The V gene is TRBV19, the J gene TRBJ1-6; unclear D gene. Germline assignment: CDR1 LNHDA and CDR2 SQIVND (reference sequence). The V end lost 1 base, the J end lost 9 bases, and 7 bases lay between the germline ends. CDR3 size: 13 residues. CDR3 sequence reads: CASSIGGGSPLHF. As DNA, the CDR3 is TGTGCCAGTAGTATAGGCGGCGGTTCACCCCTCCACTTT.

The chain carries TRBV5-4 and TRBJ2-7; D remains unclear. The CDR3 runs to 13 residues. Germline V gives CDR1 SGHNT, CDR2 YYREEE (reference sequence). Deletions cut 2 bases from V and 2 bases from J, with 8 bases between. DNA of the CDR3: TGTGCCAGCAGCTTAACAGAAGCCTACGAGCAGTACTTC. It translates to CASSLTEAYEQYF.

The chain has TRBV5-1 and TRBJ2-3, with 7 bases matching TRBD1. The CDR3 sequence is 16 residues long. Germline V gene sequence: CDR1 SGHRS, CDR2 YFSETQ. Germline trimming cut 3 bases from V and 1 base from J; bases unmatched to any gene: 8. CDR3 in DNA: TGCGCCAGCAGCTATGATGGGACAGCACGCACAGATACGCAGTATTTT. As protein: CASSYDGTARTDTQYF.

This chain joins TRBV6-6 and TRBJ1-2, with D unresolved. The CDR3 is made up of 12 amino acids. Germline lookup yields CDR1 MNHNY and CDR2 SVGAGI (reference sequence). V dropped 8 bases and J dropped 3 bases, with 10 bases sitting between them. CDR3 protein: CASSESDYGYTF. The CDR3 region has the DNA TGTGCCAGCTCAGAATCAGACTATGGCTACACCTTC.

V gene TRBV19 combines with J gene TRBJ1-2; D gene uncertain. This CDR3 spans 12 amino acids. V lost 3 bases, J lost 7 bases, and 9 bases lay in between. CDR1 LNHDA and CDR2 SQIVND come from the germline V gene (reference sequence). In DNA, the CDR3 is TGTGCCAGTAGTATTGGCAGGCTTGGCTACACCTTC. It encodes CASSIGRLGYTF.

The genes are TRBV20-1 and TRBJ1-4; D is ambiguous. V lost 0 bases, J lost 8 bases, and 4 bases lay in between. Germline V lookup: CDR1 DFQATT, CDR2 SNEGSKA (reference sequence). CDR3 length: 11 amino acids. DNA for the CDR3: TGCAGTGCTAGAGAGGGCGAAAAACTGTTTTTT. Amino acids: CSAREGEKLFF.

The CDR3 DNA is TGTGCCAGCAGCTTAAGACCCCGGGACAGGGGCAATGGCTACACCTTC. This sequence encodes CASSLRPRDRGNGYTF. The chain couples TRBV11-3 to TRBJ1-2; 10 bases map to TRBD1. Germline CDR1 and CDR2: SGHNT and YENEEA. The CDR3 runs to 16 residues. With V trimmed by 2 bases and J by 6 bases, 9 bases remained unmatched.

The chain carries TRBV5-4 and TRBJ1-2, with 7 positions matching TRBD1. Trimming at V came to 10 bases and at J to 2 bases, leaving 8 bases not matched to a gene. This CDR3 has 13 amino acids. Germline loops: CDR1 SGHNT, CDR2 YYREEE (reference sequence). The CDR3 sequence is CAPGGHLNYGYTF. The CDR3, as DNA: TGTGCCCCAGGGGGGCACTTAAACTATGGCTACACCTTC.